This T cell receptor (beta chain) was identified in a study of blood T cell repertoires in COVID-19. Study-level background: In each case, the material was cDNA or gDNA derived from T cells, B-cell-depleted T cells, or PBMCs.

The V gene lost 5 bases and the J gene lost 5 bases, with 7 bases spanning the gap. This CDR3 contains 12 residues. Per the germline V gene, CDR1 is LNHDA and CDR2 is SQIVND (reference sequence). TCRdb's table, derived via immunoSEQ multiplex PCR, lists solely in-frame clones and lacks some. This sample has nearly 15,000 clones; around 77% occur once, and the top ten carry around 13%. The genes are TRBV19 and TRBJ2-1, with D uncertain. The sequence was obtained from a human donor in a cohort sampled during active COVID-19. The specimen was peripheral blood. The CDR3 DNA is TGTGCCAGTAGTGTACGGGACAATGAGCAGTTCTTC. Its protein is CASSVRDNEQFF.